This T cell receptor (beta chain) came from a study of TET2 disruption in CD19-targeted CAR T cells listed by TCRdb under 2018. Study-wide context: No additional inclusion criteria were applied, and the number of samples was determined by the original clinical trial design and by sample availability.

The treatment or condition label, read with the paper, signifies: autologous CTL019 cells: CD19 CAR with 4-1BB and CD3 zeta domains. The CD19 CAR incorporated TCR zeta and 4-1BB costimulatory signaling domains. T cells for CTL019 manufacturing were collected from peripheral blood by means of leukapheresis. The DNeasy Blood and Tissue Kit was used to extract genomic DNA from pre-infusion T cells, peripheral blood, or sorted post-infusion T cells. Deep sequencing of the TCR beta chain was done using the immunoSEQ assay. Per the authors' processing: Only productive TCR beta rearrangements went into calculating clonotype frequencies. As stored in TCRdb, this immuneACCESS dataset retains in-frame rearrangements with V and J assigned. A fraction of the clones does not appear; measured against another copy, unresolved V genes explain less than half of the discrepancy, and the remainder lacks a known reason. V and J calls and clone size are given by that table; D and trimming were obtained from the DNA. The table for this sample shows about 25,000 clones. Approximately 2% of the sample belongs to the ten largest clones.

As concerns this clone: The target of this receptor is not known. The read is 3 residues too short to cover the CDR3 end, so that end is filled in from the germline J gene.

The germline V gene (reference sequence) sets CDR1 to SGHNT and CDR2 to YYREEE. Cut back by 2 bases and 1 base, the V and J ends lie 7 bases apart. The CDR3 goes from the cysteine to the phenylalanine over 14 residues. The 33 bases shown cover part of the CDR3, and their frame starts at base 1. Study-wide conclusions, independent of this receptor: Conclusions about the CAR T cells of the patient were based on extensive analysis of a single subject.

The chain is made from TRBV5-4 and TRBJ2-4, with the D gene call left open. The sample was CD8- CAR+ T cells sorted from cultured blood T cells, taken for CD19 CAR T cell therapy. The sample's cell subset or site, from its label and the paper: CD8-negative CAR-positive T cells from the infusion product. This clonotype was obtained from a man between 65 and 80 years old with chronic lymphocytic leukemia. The CDR3 reads as follows: CASSLEPAKNIQYF. CDR3 bases read: TGTGCCAGCAGCTTAGAGCCTGCCAAAAACATT.